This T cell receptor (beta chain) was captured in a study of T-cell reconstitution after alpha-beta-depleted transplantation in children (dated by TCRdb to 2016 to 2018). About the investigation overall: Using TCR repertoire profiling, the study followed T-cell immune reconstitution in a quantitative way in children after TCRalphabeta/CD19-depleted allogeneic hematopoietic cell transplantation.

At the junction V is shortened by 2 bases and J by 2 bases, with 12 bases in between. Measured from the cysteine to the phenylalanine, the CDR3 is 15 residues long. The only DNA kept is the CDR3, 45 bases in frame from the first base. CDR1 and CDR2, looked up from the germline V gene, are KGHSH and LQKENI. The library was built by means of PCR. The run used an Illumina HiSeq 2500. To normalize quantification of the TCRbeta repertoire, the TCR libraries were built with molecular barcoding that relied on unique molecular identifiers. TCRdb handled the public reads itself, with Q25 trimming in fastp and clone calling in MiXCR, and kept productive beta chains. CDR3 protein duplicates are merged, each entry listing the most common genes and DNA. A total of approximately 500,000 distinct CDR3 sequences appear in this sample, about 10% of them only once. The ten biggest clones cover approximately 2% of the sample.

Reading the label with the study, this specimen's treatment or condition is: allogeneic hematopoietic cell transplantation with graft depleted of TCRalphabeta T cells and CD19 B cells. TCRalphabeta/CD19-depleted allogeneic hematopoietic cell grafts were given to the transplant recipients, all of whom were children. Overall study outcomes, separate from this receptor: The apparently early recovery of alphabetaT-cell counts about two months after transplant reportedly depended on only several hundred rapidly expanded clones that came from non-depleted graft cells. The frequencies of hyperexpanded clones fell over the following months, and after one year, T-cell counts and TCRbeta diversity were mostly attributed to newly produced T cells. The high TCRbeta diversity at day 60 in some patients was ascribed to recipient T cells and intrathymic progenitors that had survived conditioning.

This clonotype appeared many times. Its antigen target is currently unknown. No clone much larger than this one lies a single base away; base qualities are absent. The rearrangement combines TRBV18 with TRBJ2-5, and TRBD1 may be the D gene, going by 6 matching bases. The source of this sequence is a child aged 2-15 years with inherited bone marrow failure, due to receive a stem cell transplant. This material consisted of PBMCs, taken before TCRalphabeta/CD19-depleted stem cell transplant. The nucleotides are TGTGCCAGCTCACCAAAAGGACAGTCTCAAGAGACCCAGTACTTC. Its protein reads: CASSPKGQSQETQYF.